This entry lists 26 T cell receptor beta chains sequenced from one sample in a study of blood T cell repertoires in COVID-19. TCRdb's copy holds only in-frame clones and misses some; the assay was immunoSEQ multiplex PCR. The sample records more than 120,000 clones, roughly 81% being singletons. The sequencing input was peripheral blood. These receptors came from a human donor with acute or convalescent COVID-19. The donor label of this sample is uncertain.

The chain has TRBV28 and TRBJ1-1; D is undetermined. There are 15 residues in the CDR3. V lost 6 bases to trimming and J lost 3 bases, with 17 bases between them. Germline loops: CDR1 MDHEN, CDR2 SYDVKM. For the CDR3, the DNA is TGTGCCAGCAGCCAGCGGTCGGTTATGGACACTGAAGCTTTCTTT. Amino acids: CASSQRSVMDTEAFF.

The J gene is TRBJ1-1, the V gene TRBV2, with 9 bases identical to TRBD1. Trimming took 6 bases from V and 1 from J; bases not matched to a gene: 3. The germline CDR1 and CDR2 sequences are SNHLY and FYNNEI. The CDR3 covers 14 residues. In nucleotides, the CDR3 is TGTGCCAGCAGGGACAGGGGTTCGAACACTGAAGCTTTCTTT. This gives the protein CASRDRGSNTEAFF.

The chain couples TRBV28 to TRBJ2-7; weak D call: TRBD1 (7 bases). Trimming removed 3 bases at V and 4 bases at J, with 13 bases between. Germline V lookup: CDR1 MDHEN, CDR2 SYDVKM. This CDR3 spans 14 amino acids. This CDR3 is CASSLEGARYEQYF. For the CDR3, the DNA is TGTGCCAGCAGTTTGGAGGGGGCTCGATACGAGCAGTACTTC. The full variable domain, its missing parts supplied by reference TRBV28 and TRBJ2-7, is DVKVTQSSRYLVKRTGEKVFLECVQDMDHENMFWYRQDPGLGLRLIYFSYDVKMKEKGDIPEGYSVSREKKERFSLILESASTNQTSMYLCASSLEGARYEQYFGPGTRLTVT.

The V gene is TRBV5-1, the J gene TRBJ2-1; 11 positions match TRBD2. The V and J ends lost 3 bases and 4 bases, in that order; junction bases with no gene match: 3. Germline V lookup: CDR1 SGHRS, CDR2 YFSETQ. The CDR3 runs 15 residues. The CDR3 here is CASSSTSGVYNEQFF. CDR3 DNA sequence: TGCGCCAGCAGCTCGACTAGCGGGGTTTACAATGAGCAGTTCTTC.

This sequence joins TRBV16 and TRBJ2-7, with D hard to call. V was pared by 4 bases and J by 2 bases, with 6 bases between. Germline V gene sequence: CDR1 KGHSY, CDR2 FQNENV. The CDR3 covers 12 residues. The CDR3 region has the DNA TGTGCCAGCAGCCCCGTTCCCTACGAGCAGTACGTC. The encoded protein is CASSPVPYEQYV.

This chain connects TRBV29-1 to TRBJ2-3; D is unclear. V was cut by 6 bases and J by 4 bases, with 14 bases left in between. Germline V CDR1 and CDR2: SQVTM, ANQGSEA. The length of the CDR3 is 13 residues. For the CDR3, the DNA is TGCAGCGTCGTCGCTCGGTATGCAGATACGCAGTATTTT. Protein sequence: CSVVARYADTQYF.

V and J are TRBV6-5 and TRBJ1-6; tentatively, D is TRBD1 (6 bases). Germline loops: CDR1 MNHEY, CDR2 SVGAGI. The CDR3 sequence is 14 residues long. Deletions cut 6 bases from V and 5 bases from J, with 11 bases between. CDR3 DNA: TGTGCCAGCAGGAGGACAGAGAATAATTCACCCCTCCACTTT. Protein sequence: CASRRTENNSPLHF.

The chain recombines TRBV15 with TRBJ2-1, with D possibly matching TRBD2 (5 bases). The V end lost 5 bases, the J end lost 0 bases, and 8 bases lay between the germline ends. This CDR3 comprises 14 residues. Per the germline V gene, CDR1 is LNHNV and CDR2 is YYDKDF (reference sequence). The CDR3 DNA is TGTGCCACCAGCGGACTTTCCTCCTACAATGAGCAGTTCTTC. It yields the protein CATSGLSSYNEQFF. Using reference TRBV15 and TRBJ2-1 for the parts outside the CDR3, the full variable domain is DAMVIQNPRYQVTQFGKPVTLSCSQTLNHNVMYWYQQKSSQAPKLLFHYYDKDFNNEADTPDNFQSRRPNTSFCFLDIRSPGLGDTAMYLCATSGLSSYNEQFFGPGTRLTVL.

The CDR3 loop is CASSPPTQINYGYTF. For the CDR3, the DNA is TGTGCCAGCTCACCCCCCACACAGATTAACTATGGCTACACCTTC. The V and J genes are TRBV18 and TRBJ1-2; no clear D gene. Germline-derived CDR1 and CDR2 are KGHSH and LQKENI. CDR3 length equals 15 residues. With 3 bases removed from V and 1 base from J, the gap between germline ends came to 12 bases.

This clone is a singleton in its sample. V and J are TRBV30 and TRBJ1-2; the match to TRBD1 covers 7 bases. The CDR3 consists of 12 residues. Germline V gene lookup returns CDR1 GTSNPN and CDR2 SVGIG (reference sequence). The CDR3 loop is CMGGQATYGYTF. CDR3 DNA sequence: TGTATGGGCGGACAGGCGACCTATGGCTACACCTTC.

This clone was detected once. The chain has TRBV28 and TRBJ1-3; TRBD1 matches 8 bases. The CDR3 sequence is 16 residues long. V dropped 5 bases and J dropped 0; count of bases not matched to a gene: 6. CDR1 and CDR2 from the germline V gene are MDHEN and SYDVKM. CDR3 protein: CASSLRQGSSGNTIYF. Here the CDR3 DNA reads TGTGCCAGCAGTCTCCGACAGGGGAGCTCTGGAAACACCATATATTTT.

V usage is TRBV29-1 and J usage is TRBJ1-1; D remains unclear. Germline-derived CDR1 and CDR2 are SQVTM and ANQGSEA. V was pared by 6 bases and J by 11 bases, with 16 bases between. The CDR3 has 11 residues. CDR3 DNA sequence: TGCAGCGTGGCCGAAGGAGAGGAGGCTTTCTTT. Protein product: CSVAEGEEAFF.

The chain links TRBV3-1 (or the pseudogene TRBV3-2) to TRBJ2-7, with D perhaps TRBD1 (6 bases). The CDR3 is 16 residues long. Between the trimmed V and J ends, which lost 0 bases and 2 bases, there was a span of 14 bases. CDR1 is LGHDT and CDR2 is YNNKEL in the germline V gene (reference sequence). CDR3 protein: CASSQEYGRGAYEQYF. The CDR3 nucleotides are TGTGCCAGCAGCCAAGAATATGGCAGGGGAGCCTACGAGCAGTACTTC.

CDR3 nucleotide sequence: TGCAGCGTTGTATTTACAGGGCTGAACACTGAAGCTTTCTTT. Protein: CSVVFTGLNTEAFF. The chain couples TRBV29-1 to TRBJ1-1; weak D call: TRBD1 (6 bases). Between the trimmed V and J ends, which lost 4 bases and 0 bases, there was a span of 12 bases. CDR1 SQVTM and CDR2 ANQGSEA come from the germline V gene. The CDR3 runs to 14 residues.

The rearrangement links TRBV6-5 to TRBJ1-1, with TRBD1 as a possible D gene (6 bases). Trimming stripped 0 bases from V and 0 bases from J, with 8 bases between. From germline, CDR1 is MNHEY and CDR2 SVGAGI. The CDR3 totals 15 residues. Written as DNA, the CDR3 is TGTGCCAGCAGTTACTCTACAGGGATGAACACTGAAGCTTTCTTT. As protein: CASSYSTGMNTEAFF.

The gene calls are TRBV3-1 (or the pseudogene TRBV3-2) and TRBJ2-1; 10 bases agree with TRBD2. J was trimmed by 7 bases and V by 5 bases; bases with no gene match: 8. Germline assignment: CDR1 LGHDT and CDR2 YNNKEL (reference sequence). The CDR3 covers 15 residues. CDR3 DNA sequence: TGTGCCAGCAGCACCCAGCGGGGGGGCGGGAATGAGCAGTTCTTC. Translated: CASSTQRGGGNEQFF.

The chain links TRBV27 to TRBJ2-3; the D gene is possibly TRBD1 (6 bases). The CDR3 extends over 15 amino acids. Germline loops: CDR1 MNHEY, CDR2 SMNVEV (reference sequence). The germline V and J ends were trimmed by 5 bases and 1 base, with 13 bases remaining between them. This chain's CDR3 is CASSMPGHRTDTQYF. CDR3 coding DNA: TGTGCCAGCAGTATGCCGGGACATCGCACAGATACGCAGTATTTT.

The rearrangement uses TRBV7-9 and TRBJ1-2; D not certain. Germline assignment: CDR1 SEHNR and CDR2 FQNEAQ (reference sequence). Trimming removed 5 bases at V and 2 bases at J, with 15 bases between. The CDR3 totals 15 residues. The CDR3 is CASSGLASRNYGYTF. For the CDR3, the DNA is TGTGCCAGCAGCGGGCTAGCCTCGAGAAACTATGGCTACACCTTC.

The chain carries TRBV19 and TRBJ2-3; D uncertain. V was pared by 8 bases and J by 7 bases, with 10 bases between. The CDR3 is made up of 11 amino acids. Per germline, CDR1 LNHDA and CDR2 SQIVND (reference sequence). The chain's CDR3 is CASAGPYTQYF. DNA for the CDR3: TGTGCCAGTGCTGGCCCGTATACGCAGTATTTT. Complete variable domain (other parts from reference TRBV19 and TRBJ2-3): DGGITQSPKYLFRKEGQNVTLSCEQNLNHDAMYWYRQDPGQGLRLIYYSQIVNDFQKGDIAEGYSVSREKKESFPLTVTSAQKNPTAFYLCASAGPYTQYFGPGTRLTVL.

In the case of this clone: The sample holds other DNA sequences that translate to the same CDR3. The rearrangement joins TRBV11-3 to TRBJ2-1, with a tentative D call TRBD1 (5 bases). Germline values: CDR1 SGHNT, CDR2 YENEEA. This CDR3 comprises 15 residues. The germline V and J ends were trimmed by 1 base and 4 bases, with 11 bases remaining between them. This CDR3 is CASSLGQGSYNEQFF. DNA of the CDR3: TGTGCCAGCAGCTTAGGTCAGGGTAGTTACAATGAGCAGTTCTTC.

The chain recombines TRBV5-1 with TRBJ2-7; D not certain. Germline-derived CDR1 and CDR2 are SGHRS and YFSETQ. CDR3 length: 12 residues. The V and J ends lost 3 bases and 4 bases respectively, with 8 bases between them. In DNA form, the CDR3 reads TGCGCCAGCAGCTCCGATCGGTACGAGCAGTACTTC. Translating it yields CASSSDRYEQYF.

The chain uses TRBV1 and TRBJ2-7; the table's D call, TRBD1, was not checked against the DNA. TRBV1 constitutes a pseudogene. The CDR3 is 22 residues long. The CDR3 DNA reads TGCACCAGCAGCTACAGACAGGGCAAATCAAAGCGAACATGGCGCGAACAATACGAGCAGTACTTC. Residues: CTSSYRQGKSKRTWREQYEQYF.

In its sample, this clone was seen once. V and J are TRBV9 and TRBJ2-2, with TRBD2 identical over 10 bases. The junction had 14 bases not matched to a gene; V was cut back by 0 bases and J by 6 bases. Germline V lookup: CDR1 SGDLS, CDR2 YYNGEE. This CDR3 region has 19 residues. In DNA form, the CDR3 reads TGTGCCAGCAGCGTAGGTCTAGCGGGAGACGGTTCGACGGCCGGGGAGCTGTTTTTT. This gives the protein CASSVGLAGDGSTAGELFF.

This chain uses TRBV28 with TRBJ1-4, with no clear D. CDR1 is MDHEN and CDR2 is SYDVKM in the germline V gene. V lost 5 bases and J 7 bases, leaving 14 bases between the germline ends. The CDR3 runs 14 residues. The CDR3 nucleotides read TGTGCCAGCAGTCCGCAGGATCTTCCTGAAAAACTGTTTTTT. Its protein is CASSPQDLPEKLFF.

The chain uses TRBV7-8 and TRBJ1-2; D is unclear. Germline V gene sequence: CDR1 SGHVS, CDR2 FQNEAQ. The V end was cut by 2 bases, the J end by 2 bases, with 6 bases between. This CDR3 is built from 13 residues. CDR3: CASSLIENYGYTF. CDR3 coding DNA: TGTGCCAGCAGCTTAATTGAGAACTATGGCTACACCTTC. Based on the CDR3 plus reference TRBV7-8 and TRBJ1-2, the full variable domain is GAGVSQSPRYKVAKRGQDVALRCDPISGHVSLFWYQQALGQGPEFLTYFQNEAQLDKSGLPSDRFFAERPEGSVSTLKIQRTQQEDSAVYLCASSLIENYGYTFGSGTRLTVV.

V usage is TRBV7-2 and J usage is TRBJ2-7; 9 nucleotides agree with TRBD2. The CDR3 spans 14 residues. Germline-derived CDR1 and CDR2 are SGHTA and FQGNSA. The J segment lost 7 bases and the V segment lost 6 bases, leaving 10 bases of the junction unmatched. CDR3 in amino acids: CASSFSGSLGEQYV. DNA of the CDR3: TGTGCCAGCAGTTTTAGCGGGAGCTTAGGGGAGCAGTACGTC.